The clone carrying this T cell receptor (beta chain) has a count of ten or more. The target antigen is unknown. This entry belongs to a study of cytomegalovirus exposure and HLA in healthy donors. Study details: Previous work identified some 120 million unique TCR beta sequences from around 180 million T cells.

Overall study findings and caveats: The study flagged 150 to 200 TCR beta chains as cytomegalovirus-associated.

The PCR was carried out with 60 Vbeta primers and 13 Jbeta primers. Measured with immunoSEQ multiplex PCR; TCRdb has only the in-frame clones, and not every one. Of around 190,000 clones listed, less than 85% are singletons. The ends were cut back, 1 base at V and 3 bases at J, with 9 bases in the middle. The CDR3 totals 14 residues. The germline gives CDR1 SGHTA, CDR2 FQGNSA. Specimen: PBMCs. This sequence originates from a man aged 25 to 40 in good health and CMV-seropositive. V usage is TRBV7-2 and J usage is TRBJ1-1; D not certain. The CDR3 DNA follows: TGTGCCAGCAGCTTAGGGGCGGGATACACTGAAGCTTTCTTT. Residues: CASSLGAGYTEAFF.